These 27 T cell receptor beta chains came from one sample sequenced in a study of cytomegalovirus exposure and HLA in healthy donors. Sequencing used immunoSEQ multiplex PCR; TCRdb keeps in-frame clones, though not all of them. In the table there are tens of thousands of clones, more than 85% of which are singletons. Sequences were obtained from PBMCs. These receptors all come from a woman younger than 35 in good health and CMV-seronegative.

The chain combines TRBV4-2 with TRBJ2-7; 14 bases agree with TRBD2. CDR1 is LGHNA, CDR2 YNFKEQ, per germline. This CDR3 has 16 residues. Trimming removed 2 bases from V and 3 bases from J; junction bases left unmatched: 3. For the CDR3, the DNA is TGTGCCAGCAGCCAAACGACTAGCGGGAGGGTCTACGAGCAGTACTTC. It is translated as CASSQTTSGRVYEQYF.

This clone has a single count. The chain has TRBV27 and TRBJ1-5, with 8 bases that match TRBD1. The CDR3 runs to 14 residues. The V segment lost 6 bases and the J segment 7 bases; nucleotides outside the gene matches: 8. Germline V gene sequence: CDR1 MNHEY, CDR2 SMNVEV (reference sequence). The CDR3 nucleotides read TGTGCCAGCAGCCGACAGGGGTGGGGACAGCCCCAGCATTTT. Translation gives CASSRQGWGQPQHF.

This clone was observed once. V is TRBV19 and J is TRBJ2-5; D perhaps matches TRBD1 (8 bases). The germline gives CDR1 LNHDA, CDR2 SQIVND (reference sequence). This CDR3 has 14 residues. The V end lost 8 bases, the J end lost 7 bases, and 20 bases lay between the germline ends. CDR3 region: CASGQQDREGTQYF. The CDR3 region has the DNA TGTGCCAGTGGTCAACAGGACAGGGAGGGGACCCAGTACTTC. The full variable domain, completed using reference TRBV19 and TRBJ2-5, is DGGITQSPKYLFRKEGQNVTLSCEQNLNHDAMYWYRQDPGQGLRLIYYSQIVNDFQKGDIAEGYSVSREKKESFPLTVTSAQKNPTAFYLCASGQQDREGTQYFGPGTRLLVL.

The CDR3 DNA is TGTGCCAGCAGCACACCTAGCGGGACCCAGTACTTC. It is translated as CASSTPSGTQYF. The rearrangement joins TRBV7-3 to TRBJ2-5; 7 bases line up with TRBD2. The CDR3 is 12 amino acids. The trim removed 5 bases at V and 7 bases at J, leaving 4 bases unmatched. Germline V lookup: CDR1 SGHTA, CDR2 FQGTGA.

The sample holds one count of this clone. CDR3: CASTTSAGVYEQYF. DNA of the CDR3: TGTGCCAGCACCACGTCCGCGGGCGTCTACGAGCAGTACTTC. The rearrangement links TRBV7-2 to TRBJ2-7; perhaps TRBD2 as D (5 bases). From germline, CDR1 is SGHTA and CDR2 FQGNSA. This CDR3 is built from 14 residues. Trimming removed 7 bases at V and 3 bases at J, with 16 bases between.

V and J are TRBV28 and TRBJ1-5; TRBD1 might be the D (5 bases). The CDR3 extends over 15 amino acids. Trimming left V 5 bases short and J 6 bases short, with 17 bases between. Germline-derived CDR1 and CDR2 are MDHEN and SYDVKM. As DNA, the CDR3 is TGTGCCAGCAGTCCCGGTGGGGCGGCCCGTCAGCCCCAGCATTTT. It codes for CASSPGGAARQPQHF.

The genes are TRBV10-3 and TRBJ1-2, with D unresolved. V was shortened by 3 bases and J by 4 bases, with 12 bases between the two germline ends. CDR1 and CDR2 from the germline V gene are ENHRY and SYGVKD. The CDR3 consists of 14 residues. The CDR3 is CAISDGQLPYGYTF. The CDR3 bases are TGTGCCATCAGTGATGGGCAGCTCCCCTATGGCTACACCTTC.

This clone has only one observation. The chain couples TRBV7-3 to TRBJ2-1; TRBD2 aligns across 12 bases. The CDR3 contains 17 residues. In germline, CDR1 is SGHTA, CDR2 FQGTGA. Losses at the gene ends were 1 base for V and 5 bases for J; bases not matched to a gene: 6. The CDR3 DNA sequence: TGTGCCAGCAGCTTAAGGAGGTCTAGCGGGGGGGACAATGAGCAGTTCTTC. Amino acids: CASSLRRSSGGDNEQFF.

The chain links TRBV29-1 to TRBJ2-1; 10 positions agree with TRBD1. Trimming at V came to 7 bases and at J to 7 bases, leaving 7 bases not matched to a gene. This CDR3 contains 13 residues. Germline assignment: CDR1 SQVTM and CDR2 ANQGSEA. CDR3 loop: CSALGQGGNEQFF. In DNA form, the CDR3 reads TGCAGCGCCCTCGGACAGGGGGGAAATGAGCAGTTCTTC.

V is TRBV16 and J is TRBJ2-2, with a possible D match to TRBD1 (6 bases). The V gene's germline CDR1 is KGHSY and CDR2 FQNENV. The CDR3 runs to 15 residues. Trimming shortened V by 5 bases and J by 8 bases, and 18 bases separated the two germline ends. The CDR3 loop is CASSVHSQGAGELFF. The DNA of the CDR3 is TGTGCCAGCAGCGTTCACTCACAGGGAGCTGGGGAGCTGTTTTTT.

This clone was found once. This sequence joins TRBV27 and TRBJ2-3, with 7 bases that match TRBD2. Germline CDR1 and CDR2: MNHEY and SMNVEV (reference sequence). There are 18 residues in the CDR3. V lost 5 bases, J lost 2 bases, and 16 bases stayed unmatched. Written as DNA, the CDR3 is TGTGCCAGCAGTATCCTCAGGGCTAGCGGAGGGAACACAGATACGCAGTATTTT. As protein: CASSILRASGGNTDTQYF.

CDR3 in DNA: TGTGCCTGGAGAACTAGCGGGATGGGTATCCAGTTCTTC. Its protein product is CAWRTSGMGIQFF. The chain is built from TRBV30 and TRBJ2-1; 10 bases map to TRBD2. Germline V lookup: CDR1 GTSNPN, CDR2 SVGIG (reference sequence). V dropped 3 bases and J dropped 13; count of bases not matched to a gene: 9. The CDR3 length is 13 residues.

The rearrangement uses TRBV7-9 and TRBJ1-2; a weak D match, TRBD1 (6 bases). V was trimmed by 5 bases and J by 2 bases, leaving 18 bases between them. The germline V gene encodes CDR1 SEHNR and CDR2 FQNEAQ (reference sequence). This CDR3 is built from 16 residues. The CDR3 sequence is CASSPGGGQRNYGYTF. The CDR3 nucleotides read TGTGCCAGCAGCCCGGGGGGGGGACAAAGAAACTATGGCTACACCTTC.

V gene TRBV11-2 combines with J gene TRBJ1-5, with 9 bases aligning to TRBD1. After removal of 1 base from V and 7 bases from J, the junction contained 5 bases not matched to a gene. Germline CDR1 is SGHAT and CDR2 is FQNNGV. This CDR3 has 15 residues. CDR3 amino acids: CASSLATGGYQPQHF. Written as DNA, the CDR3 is TGTGCCAGCAGCTTAGCGACAGGGGGTTACCAGCCCCAGCATTTT.

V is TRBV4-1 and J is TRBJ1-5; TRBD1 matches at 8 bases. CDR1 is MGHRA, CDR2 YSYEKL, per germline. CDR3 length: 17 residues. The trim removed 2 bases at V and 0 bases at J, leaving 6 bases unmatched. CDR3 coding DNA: TGCGCCAGCAGCCAAACAGGGGGAGGTCTTAGCAATCAGCCCCAGCATTTT. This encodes CASSQTGGGLSNQPQHF.

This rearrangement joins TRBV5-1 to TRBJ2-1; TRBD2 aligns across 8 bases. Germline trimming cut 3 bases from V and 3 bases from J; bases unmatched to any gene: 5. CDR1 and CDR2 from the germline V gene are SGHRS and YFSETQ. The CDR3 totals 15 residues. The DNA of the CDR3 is TGCGCCAGCAGCTACGGACTAGCAGACTACAATGAGCAGTTCTTC. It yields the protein CASSYGLADYNEQFF.

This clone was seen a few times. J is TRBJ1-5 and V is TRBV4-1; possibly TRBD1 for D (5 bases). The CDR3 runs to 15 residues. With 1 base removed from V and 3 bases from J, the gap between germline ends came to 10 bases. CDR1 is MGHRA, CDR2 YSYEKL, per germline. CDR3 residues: CASSQVRQNNQPQHF. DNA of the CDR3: TGCGCCAGCAGCCAAGTCAGACAGAACAATCAGCCCCAGCATTTT.

CDR3 in amino acids: CASSQEGGKVGTDTQYF. In DNA form, the CDR3 reads TGTGCCAGCAGCCAAGAGGGGGGAAAGGTAGGCACAGATACGCAGTATTTT. The chain joins TRBV4-2 to TRBJ2-3; D is possibly TRBD2 (6 bases). V shed 0 bases and J shed 1 base, with 14 bases lying between them. This CDR3 region has 17 residues. Germline CDR1 is LGHNA and CDR2 is YNFKEQ.

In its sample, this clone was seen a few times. The CDR3 DNA reads TGTGCCAGCAGCTTAGAGGGGGCTACGGGGATCTCCTACGAGCAGTACTTC. Its protein is CASSLEGATGISYEQYF. J is TRBJ2-7 and V is TRBV7-8, with TRBD1 matching 7 bases. Trimming removed 1 base from V and 0 bases from J; junction bases left unmatched: 9. The CDR3 has 17 amino acids. CDR1 is SGHVS and CDR2 is FQNEAQ in the germline V gene. Variable domain in full (rest from reference TRBV7-8 and TRBJ2-7): GAGVSQSPRYKVAKRGQDVALRCDPISGHVSLFWYQQALGQGPEFLTYFQNEAQLDKSGLPSDRFFAERPEGSVSTLKIQRTQQEDSAVYLCASSLEGATGISYEQYFGPGTRLTVT.

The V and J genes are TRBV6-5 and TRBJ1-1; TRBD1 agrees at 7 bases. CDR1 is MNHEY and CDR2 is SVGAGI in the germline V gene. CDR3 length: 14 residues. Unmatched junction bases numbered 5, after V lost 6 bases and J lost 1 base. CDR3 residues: CASRVQGSNTEAFF. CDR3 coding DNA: TGTGCCAGCAGGGTACAGGGGTCGAACACTGAAGCTTTCTTT.

The CDR3 nucleotides read TGTGCCAGCACCGAGACTAGCGGGATCCAGAGGACCGGGGAGCTGTTTTTT. Its translation is CASTETSGIQRTGELFF. The rearrangement links TRBV27 to TRBJ2-2; 11 nucleotides agree with TRBD2. In germline, CDR1 is MNHEY, CDR2 SMNVEV (reference sequence). The CDR3 length is 17 residues. V lost 7 bases, J lost 5 bases, and 12 bases stayed unmatched.

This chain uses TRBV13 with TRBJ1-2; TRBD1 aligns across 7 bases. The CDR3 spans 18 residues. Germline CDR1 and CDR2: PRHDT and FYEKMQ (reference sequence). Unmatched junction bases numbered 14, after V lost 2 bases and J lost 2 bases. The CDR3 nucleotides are TGTGCCAGCAGCTTATGGCGGGACAGCGATGGAACAAACTATGGCTACACCTTC. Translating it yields CASSLWRDSDGTNYGYTF. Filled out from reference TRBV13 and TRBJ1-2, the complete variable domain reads AAGVIQSPRHLIKEKRETATLKCYPIPRHDTVYWYQQGPGQDPQFLISFYEKMQSDKGSIPDRFSAQQFSDYHSELNMSSLELGDSALYFCASSLWRDSDGTNYGYTFGSGTRLTVV.

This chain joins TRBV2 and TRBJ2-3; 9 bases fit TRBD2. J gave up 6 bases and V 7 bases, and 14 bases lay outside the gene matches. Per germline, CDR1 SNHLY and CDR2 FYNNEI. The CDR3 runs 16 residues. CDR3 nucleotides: TGTGCCAGCAACAGAAGGGGCGGGGGGGCCGTTGATACGCAGTATTTT. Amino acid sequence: CASNRRGGGAVDTQYF.

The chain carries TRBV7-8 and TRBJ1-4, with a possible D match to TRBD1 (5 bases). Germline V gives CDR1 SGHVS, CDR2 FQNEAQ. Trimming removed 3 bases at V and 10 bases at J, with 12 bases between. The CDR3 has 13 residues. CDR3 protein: CASSFRAQGKLFF. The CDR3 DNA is TGTGCCAGCAGCTTTCGCGCCCAGGGAAAACTGTTTTTT.

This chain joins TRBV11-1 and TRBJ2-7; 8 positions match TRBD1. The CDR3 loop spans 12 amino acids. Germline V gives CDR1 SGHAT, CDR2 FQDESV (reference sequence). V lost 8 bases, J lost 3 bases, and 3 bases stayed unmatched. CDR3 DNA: TGTGCCAGCGACAGGGGTGACTACGAGCAGTACTTC. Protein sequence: CASDRGDYEQYF.

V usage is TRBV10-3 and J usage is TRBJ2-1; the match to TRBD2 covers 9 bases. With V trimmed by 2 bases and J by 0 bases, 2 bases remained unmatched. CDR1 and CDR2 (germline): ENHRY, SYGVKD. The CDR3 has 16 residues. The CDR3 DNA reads TGTGCCATCAGTGAGAATAGCGGGAGCTCCTACAATGAGCAGTTCTTC. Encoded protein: CAISENSGSSYNEQFF.

The CDR3, as DNA: TGTGCCAGCAGCACCCCGACTAGCGGGACTTACAATGAGCAGTTCTTC. Translation gives CASSTPTSGTYNEQFF. The genes are TRBV5-4 and TRBJ2-1, with 11 positions matching TRBD2. This CDR3 has 16 amino acids. Germline V gene lookup returns CDR1 SGHNT and CDR2 YYREEE (reference sequence). V gave up 4 bases and J gave up 4 bases; unmatched junction bases: 7.